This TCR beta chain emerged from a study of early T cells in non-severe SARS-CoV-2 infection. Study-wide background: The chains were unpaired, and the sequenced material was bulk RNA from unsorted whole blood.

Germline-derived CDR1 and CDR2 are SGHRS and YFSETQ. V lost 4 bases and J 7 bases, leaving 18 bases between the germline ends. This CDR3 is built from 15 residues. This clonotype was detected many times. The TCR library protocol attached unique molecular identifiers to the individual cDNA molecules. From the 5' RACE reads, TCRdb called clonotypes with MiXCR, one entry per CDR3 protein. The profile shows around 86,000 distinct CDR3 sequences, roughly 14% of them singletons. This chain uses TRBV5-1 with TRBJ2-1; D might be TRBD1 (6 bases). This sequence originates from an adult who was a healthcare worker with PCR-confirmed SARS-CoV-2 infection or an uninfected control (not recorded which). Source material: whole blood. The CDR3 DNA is TGCGCCAGCAGCCGGGACACCTTGGACCGGAATGAGCAGTTCTTC. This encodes CASSRDTLDRNEQFF.